This T cell receptor beta chain originates from a study of blood T cell repertoires in COVID-19. Turning to the study itself: The United States, Italy and Spain provided the acute and convalescent COVID-19 samples. PBMCs, B-cell-depleted T cells, or T cells provided the cDNA or gDNA that made up the material.

Under the authors' procedure: Amplification from reference gene primers served as the basis for estimated nucleated cell counts. Produced via immunoSEQ multiplex PCR; TCRdb's table is partial and in-frame only. Clone size and the V and J calls come from that table; the DNA yielded D and trimming. Seen here are some 280,000 clones, around nine tenths observed once, and the top ten hold about 12%. Sequenced sample: peripheral blood. This receptor was taken from a woman between 55 and 75 years old with acute or convalescent COVID-19.

The CDR3 loop is CASSGTATGELFF. The CDR3 DNA is TGTGCCAGCTCGGGGACTGCGACCGGGGAGCTGTTTTTT. V is TRBV18 and J is TRBJ2-2, with D maybe TRBD2 (6 bases). Looked up from germline, CDR1 is KGHSH and CDR2 is LQKENI. V was trimmed by 6 bases and J by 5 bases, leaving 10 bases between them. The CDR3 is 13 amino acids.